A single TCR beta chain is shown here with its context. This clone has a single count. What this receptor recognizes is not known. No much larger clone is present one base from it, and per-base qualities are unavailable. The time point label corresponds to: baseline before first vaccination. What this sample's treatment or condition label stands for: meningococcal conjugate vaccine given as trial control. Samples from vaccinated people were obtained from the UK trials COV001 and COV002, which included a single-blind randomized controlled phase 2/3 trial of AZD1222 (ChAdOx1 nCoV-19) in healthy adults. For TCRbeta chain sequencing, PBMC samples were collected from trial participants at day 0 and at day 28 after the second dose. This sample was taken from a study of T cell responses to AZD1222 COVID-19 vaccine listed by TCRdb under 2021. Background on the whole study: TCR sequencing covered roughly 230 trial participants: 200 to 220 given two doses of AZD1222 and about 26 given two doses of MenACWY control vaccine. Trial participants were enrolled by age into subgroups of 18-55, 56-69 and 70-plus years, and about 150, 27 and 61 TCR-sequenced participants, respectively, were included in these subgroups. What the research found in general, with its limitations: Because no day 14 peak-response samples were available, repertoires were characterized only after the peak T cell response. The whole spike protein was spanned by vaccine-associated CD4 TCRs, and dominant responses were seen in regions 160-218 and 743-854. The 56-69-year group was small, and its depth increase did not reach significance, likely because of low power. Participants were mostly white British, with more females than males. The authors suggested clonal diversity may have been underestimated. Reportedly, almost half of the unique spike-specific TCRs recognized epitopes lying outside the regions that are mutated in the B.1.351 and B.1.1.7 variants. Conclusions about previously exposed vaccinees are limited, since just five or six AZD1222 recipients were seropositive for SARS-CoV-2 at baseline. A significant rise in spike-specific TCR breadth and depth was observed after two AZD1222 doses relative to day 0 and relative to MenACWY recipients.

From the cysteine up to the phenylalanine, the CDR3 has a length of 14 residues. Just CDR3 DNA is preserved here, 42 bases in frame from base 1. Taken from the germline V gene, the CDR1 and CDR2 loops are SGHDT and YYEEEE. V is shortened by 4 bases, J by 0 bases, and the region joining them spans 10 bases. The CDR3 regions of human TCRbeta chains were analyzed by immunosequencing. As for how the authors treated the data: Repertoire TCRs were matched against a reference library of SARS-CoV-2-specific TCRs generated with the MIRA antigen-specificity platform. Breadth was defined as the fraction of unique TCRs that were SARS-CoV-2-associated, and depth was defined as the fraction of total T cells that were SARS-CoV-2-associated. Each spike-specific TCR was assigned to its reactive spike region and to a CD4 or CD8 class using the MIRA data. Log10-transformed breadth and depth values were compared by one-way ANOVA with Sidak's multiple comparisons tests. The table was pulled from immuneACCESS by TCRdb, which kept in-frame rearrangements only. Such tables lose some clones; where checked, under half of the loss comes from unresolved V genes, and the rest has no known cause. D and trimming come from the DNA, and the V and J calls and clone size come from that table. The sample records 120,000 to 150,000 clones, about 91% of which are singletons. More than 3% of the sample goes to the ten largest clones.

The V gene is TRBV5-6 and the J gene is TRBJ1-2, and TRBD1 may be the D gene, going by 5 matching bases. This TCR derives from an adult in good health. Sequenced material: peripheral blood, taken on day 0 of MenACWY control vaccination. The DNA sequence follows: TGTGCCAGCAGCCCCGGGACGACTAACTATGGCTACACCTTC. It specifies CASSPGTTNYGYTF.